The 15 T cell receptor beta chains below were found in one sample sequenced in a study of cytomegalovirus exposure and HLA in healthy donors. The data were produced by immunoSEQ multiplex PCR, yet TCRdb's version contains in-frame clones alone and is incomplete. This table holds about 86,000 clones, 85% to 95% found once. Sample: PBMCs. The receptors shown here come from a man between 18 and 29 years old in good health and CMV-seronegative.

The rearrangement links TRBV5-1 to TRBJ1-1, with 9 bases identical to TRBD1. V was pared by 4 bases and J by 1 base, with 5 bases of the junction left unmatched. Germline V gene lookup returns CDR1 SGHRS and CDR2 YFSETQ. This CDR3 comprises 15 residues. The CDR3 coding sequence is TGCGCCAGCAGCCCTGGACAGGGGACGAACACTGAAGCTTTCTTT. Translated: CASSPGQGTNTEAFF.

The chain recombines TRBV30 with TRBJ1-5; 7 nucleotides agree with TRBD1. Trimming removed 3 bases from V and 0 bases from J; junction bases left unmatched: 5. Germline lookup yields CDR1 GTSNPN and CDR2 SVGIG (reference sequence). The CDR3 loop spans 15 amino acids. CDR3 residues: CAWRPGQNSNQPQHF. The CDR3 DNA reads TGTGCCTGGAGGCCGGGACAGAATAGCAATCAGCCCCAGCATTTT.

The J gene is TRBJ2-7, the V gene TRBV18; 8 positions match TRBD1. Per the germline V gene, CDR1 is KGHSH and CDR2 is LQKENI. The CDR3 has 12 residues. The junction had 0 bases not matched to a gene; V was cut back by 4 bases and J by 4 bases. CDR3 sequence (DNA): TGTGCCAGCTCACGACAGGGGTACGAGCAGTACTTC. This gives the protein CASSRQGYEQYF.

The rearrangement joins TRBV10-1 to TRBJ1-1; D possibly corresponds to TRBD1 (5 bases). The CDR3 runs 13 residues. In germline, CDR1 is WNHNN, CDR2 SYGVQD (reference sequence). The ends were cut back, 3 bases at V and 5 bases at J, with 10 bases in the middle. CDR3 loop: CASSESGGTEAFF. The CDR3 nucleotides are TGCGCCAGCAGTGAATCGGGGGGGACTGAAGCTTTCTTT.

Only one count was recorded for this clone. The gene calls are TRBV28 and TRBJ1-1; D not certain. The ends were cut back, 1 base at V and 3 bases at J, with 6 bases in the middle. Germline-derived CDR1 and CDR2 are MDHEN and SYDVKM. There are 13 residues in the CDR3. CDR3 sequence (DNA): TGTGCCAGCAGTTTATTGGAGTACACTGAAGCTTTCTTT. As protein: CASSLLEYTEAFF.

V is TRBV19 and J is TRBJ2-1; D is uncertain. CDR1 is LNHDA and CDR2 is SQIVND in the germline V gene (reference sequence). The ends were cut back, 7 bases at V and 0 bases at J, with 16 bases in the middle. This CDR3 has 16 amino acids. This CDR3 reads CASTTHHTSSYNEQFF. CDR3 nucleotides: TGTGCCAGTACCACCCATCATACGAGCTCCTACAATGAGCAGTTCTTC.

This clone has just a few counts. The chain has TRBV7-6 and TRBJ2-7, with 7 bases fitting TRBD1. Looked up from germline, CDR1 is SGHVS and CDR2 is FNYEAQ. Trimming took 5 bases from V and 3 from J; bases not matched to a gene: 10. The CDR3 spans 15 residues. The CDR3 coding sequence is TGTGCCAGCAGCCCCCTAGGTGCAGGGGGCTACGAGCAGTACTTC. Translated: CASSPLGAGGYEQYF.

CDR3 nucleotides: TGTGCCAGCAGCCCAGGCCTCAGGGACAGGGTAAACACCGGGGAGCTGTTTTTT. This gives the protein CASSPGLRDRVNTGELFF. This chain joins TRBV11-2 and TRBJ2-2; 9 nucleotides match TRBD1. Looked up from germline, CDR1 is SGHAT and CDR2 is FQNNGV. With 5 bases clipped from V and 2 bases from J, the junction kept 12 bases outside the gene matches. There are 18 residues in the CDR3.

The V and J genes are TRBV27 and TRBJ2-5; D uncertain. The CDR3 has 14 amino acids. Germline values: CDR1 MNHEY, CDR2 SMNVEV (reference sequence). V was trimmed by 5 bases and J by 1 base, leaving 11 bases between them. The CDR3 loop is CASSTSLFQETQYF. As DNA, the CDR3 is TGTGCCAGCAGTACCTCCCTATTCCAAGAGACCCAGTACTTC.

The chain joins TRBV6-5 to TRBJ1-1, with 7 bases aligning to TRBD1. This CDR3 region has 13 residues. V was clipped by 5 bases and J by 6 bases; unmatched bases: 6. CDR1 and CDR2 from the germline V gene are MNHEY and SVGAGI. The CDR3 reads CASSRQGDPEAFF. For the CDR3, the DNA is TGTGCCAGCAGTCGACAGGGTGACCCTGAAGCTTTCTTT.

This chain connects TRBV7-8 to TRBJ2-7; TRBD1 matches at 7 bases. The CDR3 is made up of 13 amino acids. Trimming at V came to 3 bases and at J to 3 bases, leaving 2 bases not matched to a gene. The V gene's germline CDR1 is SGHVS and CDR2 FQNEAQ. Written as DNA, the CDR3 is TGTGCCAGCAGCTTCGGGGACAGCTACGAGCAGTACTTC. It specifies CASSFGDSYEQYF.

This rearrangement joins TRBV6-5 to TRBJ2-1; TRBD1 matches 9 bases. This CDR3 contains 13 residues. CDR1 and CDR2 from the germline V gene are MNHEY and SVGAGI. The J segment lost 6 bases and the V segment lost 5 bases, leaving 2 bases of the junction unmatched. The CDR3 loop reads CASSPGQGNEQFF. The DNA of the CDR3 is TGTGCCAGCAGTCCGGGACAGGGCAATGAGCAGTTCTTC.

The chain recombines TRBV21-1 with TRBJ2-2; the table's D call, TRBD1, has no DNA check behind it. TRBV21-1 is tagged as a pseudogene. This CDR3 region has 18 residues. CDR3 in DNA: TGTGCCACCCATCAAGAATCAGGGTTCTTCCCCAACACCGGGGAGCTGTTTTTT. It yields the protein CATHQESGFFPNTGELFF.

The rearrangement joins TRBV28 to TRBJ1-2; no reliable D call. There are 14 residues in the CDR3. Germline-derived CDR1 and CDR2 are MDHEN and SYDVKM. V lost 2 bases and J lost 8, with 15 bases in between. The CDR3 protein is CASSLNPFRGGYTF. The CDR3 DNA is TGTGCCAGCAGTTTAAACCCCTTTCGAGGAGGCTACACCTTC.

This rearrangement joins TRBV5-6 to TRBJ2-1; 8 bases are shared with TRBD2. In germline, CDR1 is SGHDT, CDR2 YYEEEE. V shed 0 bases, J shed 7 bases, and the junction held 9 bases outside the gene matches. This CDR3 has 16 residues. CDR3 residues: CASSLAVGRAVNEQFF. The CDR3 nucleotides are TGTGCCAGCAGCTTGGCGGTCGGGAGGGCCGTAAATGAGCAGTTCTTC. The whole variable domain, filled in from reference TRBV5-6 and TRBJ2-1, reads DAGVTQSPTHLIKTRGQQVTLRCSPKSGHDTVSWYQQALGQGPQFIFQYYEEEERQRGNFPDRFSGHQFPNYSSELNVNALLLGDSALYLCASSLAVGRAVNEQFFGPGTRLTVL.